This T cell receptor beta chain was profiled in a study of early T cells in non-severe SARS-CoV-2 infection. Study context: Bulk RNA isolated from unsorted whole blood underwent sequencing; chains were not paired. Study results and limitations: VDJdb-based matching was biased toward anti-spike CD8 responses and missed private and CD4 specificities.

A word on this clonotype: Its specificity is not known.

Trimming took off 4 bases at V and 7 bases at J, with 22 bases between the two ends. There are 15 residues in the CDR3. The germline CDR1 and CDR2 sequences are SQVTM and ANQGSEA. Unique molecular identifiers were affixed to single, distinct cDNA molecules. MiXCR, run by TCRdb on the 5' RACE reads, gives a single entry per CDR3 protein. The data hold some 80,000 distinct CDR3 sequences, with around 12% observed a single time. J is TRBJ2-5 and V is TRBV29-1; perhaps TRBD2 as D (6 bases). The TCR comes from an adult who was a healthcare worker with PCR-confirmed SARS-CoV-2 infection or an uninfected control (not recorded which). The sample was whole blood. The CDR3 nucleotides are TGCAGCGTTGCCCGTGGCACTGCCTCCGGGGGGACCCAGTACTTC. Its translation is CSVARGTASGGTQYF.